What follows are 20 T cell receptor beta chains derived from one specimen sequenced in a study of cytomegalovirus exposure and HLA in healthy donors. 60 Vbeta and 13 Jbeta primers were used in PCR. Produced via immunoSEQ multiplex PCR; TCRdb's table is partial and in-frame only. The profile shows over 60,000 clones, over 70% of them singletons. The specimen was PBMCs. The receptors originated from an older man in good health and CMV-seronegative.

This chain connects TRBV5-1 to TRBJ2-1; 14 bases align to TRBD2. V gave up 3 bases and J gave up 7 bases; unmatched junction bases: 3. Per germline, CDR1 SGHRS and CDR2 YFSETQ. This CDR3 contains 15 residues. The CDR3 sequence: CASSSGLAGGNEQFF. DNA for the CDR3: TGCGCCAGCAGCTCCGGACTAGCGGGAGGTAATGAGCAGTTCTTC.

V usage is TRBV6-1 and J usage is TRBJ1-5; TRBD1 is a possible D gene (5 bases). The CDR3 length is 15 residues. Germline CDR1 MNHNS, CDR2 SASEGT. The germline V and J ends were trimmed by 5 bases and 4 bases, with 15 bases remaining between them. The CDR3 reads CASSSVGTLNQPQHF. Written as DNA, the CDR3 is TGTGCCAGCAGTAGCGTCGGGACTCTAAATCAGCCCCAGCATTTT.

This chain's CDR3 is CASSSWGDLATQYF. In nucleotides, the CDR3 is TGTGCCAGCAGCTCCTGGGGGGACCTCGCTACGCAGTATTTT. The J gene is TRBJ2-3, the V gene TRBV7-9; weak D call: TRBD2 (6 bases). CDR1 and CDR2 from the germline V gene are SEHNR and FQNEAQ (reference sequence). This CDR3 comprises 14 residues. Deletions cut 4 bases from V and 8 bases from J, with 16 bases between.

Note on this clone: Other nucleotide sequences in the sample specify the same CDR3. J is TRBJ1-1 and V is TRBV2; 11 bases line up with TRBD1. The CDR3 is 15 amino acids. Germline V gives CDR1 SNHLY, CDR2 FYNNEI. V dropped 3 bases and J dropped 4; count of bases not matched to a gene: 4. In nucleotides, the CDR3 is TGTGCCAGCAGTGAGGACAGGGGGCCGGGCACTGAAGCTTTCTTT. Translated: CASSEDRGPGTEAFF.

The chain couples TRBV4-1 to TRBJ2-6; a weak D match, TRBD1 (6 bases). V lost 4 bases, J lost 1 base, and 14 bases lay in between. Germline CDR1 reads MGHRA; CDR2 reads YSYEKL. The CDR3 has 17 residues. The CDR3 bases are TGCGCCAGCAGCCGCGGTCCCACAGGGTCTGGGGCCAACGTCCTGACTTTC. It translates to CASSRGPTGSGANVLTF.

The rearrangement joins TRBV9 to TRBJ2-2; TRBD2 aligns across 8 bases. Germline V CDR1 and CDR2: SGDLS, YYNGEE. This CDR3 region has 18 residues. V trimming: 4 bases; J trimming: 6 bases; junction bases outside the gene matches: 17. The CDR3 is CASSPSPEGTRFSGELFF. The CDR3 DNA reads TGTGCCAGCAGCCCCAGCCCCGAGGGGACTAGATTTTCCGGGGAGCTGTTTTTT.

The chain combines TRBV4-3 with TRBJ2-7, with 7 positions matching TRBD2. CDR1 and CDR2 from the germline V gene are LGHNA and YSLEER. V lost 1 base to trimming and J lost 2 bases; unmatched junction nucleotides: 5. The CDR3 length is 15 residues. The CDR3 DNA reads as TGCGCCAGCAGCCAAGCCGCCGGACTAGCCTACGAGCAGTACTTC. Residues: CASSQAAGLAYEQYF.

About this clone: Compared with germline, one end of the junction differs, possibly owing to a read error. CDR3 sequence (DNA): TGTGCCAGCAGCCGCAGACAGCTCCCTAACTATGGCTGCACCTTC. As protein: CASSRRQLPNYGCTF. This chain connects TRBV13 to TRBJ1-2; perhaps TRBD1 as D (5 bases). There are 15 residues in the CDR3. CDR1 and CDR2 (germline): PRHDT, FYEKMQ (reference sequence).

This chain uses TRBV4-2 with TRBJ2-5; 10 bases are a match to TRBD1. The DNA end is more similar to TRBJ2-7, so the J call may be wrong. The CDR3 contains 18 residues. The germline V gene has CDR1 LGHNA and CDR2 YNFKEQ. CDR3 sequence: CASSQGSRQGAMVYEQYF. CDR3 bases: TGTGCCAGCAGCCAAGGGTCCCGACAGGGGGCAATGGTCTACGAGCAGTACTTC.

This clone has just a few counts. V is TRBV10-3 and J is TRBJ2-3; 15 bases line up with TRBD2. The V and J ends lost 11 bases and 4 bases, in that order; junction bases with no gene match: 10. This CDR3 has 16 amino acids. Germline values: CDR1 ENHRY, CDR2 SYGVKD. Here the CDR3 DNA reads TGTGCCTCCGGGACTAGCGGGGGGCCGGGGGCAGATACGCAGTATTTT. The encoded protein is CASGTSGGPGADTQYF.

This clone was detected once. Here the CDR3 reads CASSPSTGGDETQYF. CDR3 coding DNA: TGTGCCAGCAGTCCTTCAACAGGGGGTGACGAGACCCAGTACTTC. The rearrangement joins TRBV6-5 to TRBJ2-5, with 8 bases fitting TRBD1. The CDR3 sequence is 15 residues long. Germline CDR1 reads MNHEY; CDR2 reads SVGAGI. V dropped 5 bases and J dropped 5; count of bases not matched to a gene: 10.

CDR3 nucleotide sequence: TGTGCCAGTAGTATCGGACAGGCTTACAATCAGCCCCAGCATTTT. Protein sequence: CASSIGQAYNQPQHF. V and J are TRBV19 and TRBJ1-5, with 7 bases that match TRBD1. V lost 3 bases to trimming and J lost 3 bases; unmatched junction nucleotides: 5. The CDR3 contains 15 residues. Looked up from germline, CDR1 is LNHDA and CDR2 is SQIVND (reference sequence).

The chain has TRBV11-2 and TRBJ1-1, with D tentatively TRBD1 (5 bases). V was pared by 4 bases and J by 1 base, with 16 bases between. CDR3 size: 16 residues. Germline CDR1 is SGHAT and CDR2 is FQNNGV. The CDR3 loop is CASSYGGGAPNTEAFF. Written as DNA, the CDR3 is TGTGCCAGCAGCTACGGGGGTGGGGCACCGAACACTGAAGCTTTCTTT.

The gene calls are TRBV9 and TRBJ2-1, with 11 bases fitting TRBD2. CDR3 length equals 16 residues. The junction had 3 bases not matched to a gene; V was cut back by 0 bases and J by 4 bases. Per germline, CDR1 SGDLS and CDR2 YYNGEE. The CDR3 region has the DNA TGTGCCAGCAGCGTAGGGGGGACTAGCGGATACAATGAGCAGTTCTTC. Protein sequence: CASSVGGTSGYNEQFF. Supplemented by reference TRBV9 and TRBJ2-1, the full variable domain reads DSGVTQTPKHLITATGQRVTLRCSPRSGDLSVYWYQQSLDQGLQFLIQYYNGEERAKGNILERFSAQQFPDLHSELNLSSLELGDSALYFCASSVGGTSGYNEQFFGPGTRLTVL.

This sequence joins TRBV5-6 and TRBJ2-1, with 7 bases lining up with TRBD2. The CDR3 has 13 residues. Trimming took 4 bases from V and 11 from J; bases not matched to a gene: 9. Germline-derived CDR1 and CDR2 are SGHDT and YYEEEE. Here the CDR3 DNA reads TGTGCCAGCAGCCCGAGCGGCGGGAGTAAGCAGTTCTTC. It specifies CASSPSGGSKQFF.

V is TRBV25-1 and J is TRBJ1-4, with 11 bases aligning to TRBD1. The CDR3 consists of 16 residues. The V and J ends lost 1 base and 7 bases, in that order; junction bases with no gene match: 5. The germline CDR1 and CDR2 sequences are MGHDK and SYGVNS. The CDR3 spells CASSELRTGGVEKLFF. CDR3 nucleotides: TGTGCCAGCAGTGAATTGAGGACAGGGGGCGTTGAAAAACTGTTTTTT.

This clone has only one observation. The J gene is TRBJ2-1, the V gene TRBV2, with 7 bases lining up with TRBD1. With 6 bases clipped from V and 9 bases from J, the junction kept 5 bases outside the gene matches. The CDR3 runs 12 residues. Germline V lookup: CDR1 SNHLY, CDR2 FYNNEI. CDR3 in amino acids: CASSRQGFEQFF. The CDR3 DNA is TGTGCCAGCAGCCGACAGGGATTTGAGCAGTTCTTC. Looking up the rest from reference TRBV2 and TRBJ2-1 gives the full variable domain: EPEVTQTPSHQVTQMGQEVILRCVPISNHLYFYWYRQILGQKVEFLVSFYNNEISEKSEIFDDQFSVERPDGSNFTLKIRSTKLEDSAMYFCASSRQGFEQFFGPGTRLTVL.

The CDR3 DNA is TGCGCCAGCAGCCCTGATAGCGGCCAAGAGACCCAGTACTTC. This gives the protein CASSPDSGQETQYF. The chain recombines TRBV5-1 with TRBJ2-5; D is possibly TRBD2 (6 bases). Germline V gene data show CDR1 as SGHRS and CDR2 as YFSETQ. Trimming took off 4 bases at V and 1 base at J, with 11 bases between the two ends. CDR3 length: 14 amino acids.

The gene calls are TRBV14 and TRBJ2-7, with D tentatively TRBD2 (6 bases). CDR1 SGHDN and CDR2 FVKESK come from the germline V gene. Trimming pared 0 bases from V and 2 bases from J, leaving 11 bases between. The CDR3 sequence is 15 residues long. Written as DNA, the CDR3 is TGTGCCAGCAGCCAAGATTCGGGGGTTCCCTACGAGCAGTACTTC. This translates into CASSQDSGVPYEQYF. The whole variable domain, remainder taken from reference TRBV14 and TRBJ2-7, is EAGVTQFPSHSVIEKGQTVTLRCDPISGHDNLYWYRRVMGKEIKFLLHFVKESKQDESGMPNNRFLAERTGGTYSTLKVQPAELEDSGVYFCASSQDSGVPYEQYFGPGTRLTVT.

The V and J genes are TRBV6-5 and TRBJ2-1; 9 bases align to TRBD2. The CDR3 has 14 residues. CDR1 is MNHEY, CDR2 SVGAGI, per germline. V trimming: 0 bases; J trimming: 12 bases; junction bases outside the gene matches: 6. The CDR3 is CASSYSPAGGLQFF. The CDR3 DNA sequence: TGTGCCAGCAGTTACTCGCCAGCGGGGGGCCTGCAGTTCTTC.